This T cell receptor (beta chain) was found in a study of memory CD4+ T cells and cytomegalovirus serostatus (dated by TCRdb to the late 2010s). Notes on the research overall: The roughly 35 healthy Belgian adults in the cohort included 9 who were CMV seropositive and roughly 24 who were CMV seronegative. To replicate a published TCR-based CMV serostatus classifier, the study sequenced CD4+ memory TCRbeta repertoires from a Belgian cohort whose cytomegalovirus serostatus was known. Study-level results and caveats: On the Belgian cohort, the classifier built on the original framework reached a median bootstrapped AUC of around 0.96, with a 95% CI of 0.76-1.00. Among the approximately 160 previously reported CMV-associated TCRbeta sequences, 67 showed up in the CD4+ memory repertoires, with each one found in between one and five individuals. Results were interpreted as suggesting that the CMV-associated TCR signature is largely present in the CD4+ memory repertoire. Only CD4+CD45RO+ memory cells were sequenced, in contrast to the original study, in which naive and memory CD4+ and CD8+ populations were covered. For CMV serostatus prediction, a median bootstrapped AUC of roughly 0.94 was reached with the original framework, and a median bootstrapped AUC of about 0.9 was reached with a US-trained random forest.

Looking up the germline V gene yields CDR1 SNHLY and CDR2 FYNNEI. V is cut back by 5 bases and J by 0 bases, with 6 bases in the junction unmatched. Counted from cysteine to phenylalanine, this CDR3 has 16 amino acids. Of the read, only the CDR3 DNA is kept; its 48 bases are in frame from base 1. Genomic DNA was extracted from sorted cells with the Quick-DNA Microprep Kit. TCRbeta DNA was amplified with the immunoSEQ hsTCRbeta kit following the manufacturer's protocol. An Illumina MiSeq instrument was used to sequence the TCRbeta libraries. The original methods were these. Following removal of out-of-frame sequences, 2.2 million or so distinct TCRbeta sequences were retained, with an average of roughly 70,000 per individual. Two values were used to score each individual: the count of some 150 previously reported CMV-associated TCRbeta sequences and the total count of productive distinct TCRbeta sequences. A beta-binomial model was reimplemented in Python, and random forests from scikit-learn, run with default parameters, were trained on data from the US cohort. Classifier performance on the Belgian cohort was summarized as median AUC with percentile confidence intervals over 10,000 bootstrap iterations. In its TCRdb copy, this immuneACCESS table keeps in-frame sequences only and misses some clones. Where compared with another copy, unresolved V genes explain less than half of these, and the others have no known cause. V and J calls and clone size are copied from that table; D and trimming were computed from the DNA. The sample data list 45,000 to 60,000 clones, and roughly 80% of these were observed just once. In total, the top ten clones hold 0.9% to 1.5% of the sample.

As regards this clone: It lacks a known antigen. One base away there is no much larger clone; base qualities are not given.

Single viable CD3+CD4+CD8-CD45RO+ cells were sorted as memory CD4+ T cells on a FACSAria II. CMV serostatus was determined with a Roche Elecsys assay detecting serum IgG against CMV pp150, pp28, p38 and p52. Following thawing, total CD4+ T cells were enriched through positive selection using CD4 magnetic microbeads. The samples came from a different study that was designed specifically to examine the CD4+ T cell memory repertoire. Peripheral blood mononuclear cells were isolated and cryopreserved following standard operating procedures; serum was stored at -80 °C. CD3-PerCP (BW264/56), CD4-APC (RPA-T4), CD45RO-PE (UCHT1) and CD8-Pacific Orange (3B5) antibodies were used for staining, and non-viable cells were excluded with Sytox blue.

The receptor chain draws on TRBV2 and TRBJ2-7; 11 bases in the junction line up with TRBD2. The source material was memory CD4+ T cells from blood. This TCR came from an adult in good health and CMV-seropositive. The sequenced DNA is TGTGCCAGCAGTACCCAGACTAGCGGGGTCTCCTACGAGCAGTACTTC. This sequence encodes CASSTQTSGVSYEQYF.